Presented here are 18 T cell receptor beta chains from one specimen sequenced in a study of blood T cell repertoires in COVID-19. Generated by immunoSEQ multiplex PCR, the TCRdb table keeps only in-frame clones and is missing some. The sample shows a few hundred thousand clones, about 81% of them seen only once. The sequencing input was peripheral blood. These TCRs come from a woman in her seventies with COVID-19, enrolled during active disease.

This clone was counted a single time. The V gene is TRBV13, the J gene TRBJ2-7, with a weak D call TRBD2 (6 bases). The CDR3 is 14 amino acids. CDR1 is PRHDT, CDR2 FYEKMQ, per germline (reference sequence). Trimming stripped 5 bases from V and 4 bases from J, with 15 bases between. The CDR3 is CASSLEGLQYEQYF. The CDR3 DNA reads TGTGCCAGCAGCCTGGAGGGACTGCAATACGAGCAGTACTTC.

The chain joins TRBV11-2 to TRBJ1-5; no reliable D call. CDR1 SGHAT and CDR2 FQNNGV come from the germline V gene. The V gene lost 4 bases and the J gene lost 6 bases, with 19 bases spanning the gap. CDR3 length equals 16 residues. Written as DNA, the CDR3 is TGTGCCAGCAGCTCTCTTTCAGGTGCGGGCGTTCAGCCCCAGCATTTT. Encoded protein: CASSSLSGAGVQPQHF.

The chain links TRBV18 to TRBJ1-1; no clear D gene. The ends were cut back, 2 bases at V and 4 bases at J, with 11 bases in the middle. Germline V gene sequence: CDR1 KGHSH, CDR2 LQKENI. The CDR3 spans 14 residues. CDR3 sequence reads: CASSPSKSGTEAFF. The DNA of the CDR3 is TGTGCCAGCTCACCAAGCAAGTCAGGCACTGAAGCTTTCTTT.

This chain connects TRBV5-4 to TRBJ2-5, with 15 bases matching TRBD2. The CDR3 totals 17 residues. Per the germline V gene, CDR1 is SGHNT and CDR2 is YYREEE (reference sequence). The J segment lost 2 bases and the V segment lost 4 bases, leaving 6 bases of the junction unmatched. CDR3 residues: CASSPGLAGGGQETQYF. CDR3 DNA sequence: TGTGCCAGCAGCCCCGGACTAGCGGGAGGGGGACAAGAGACCCAGTACTTC. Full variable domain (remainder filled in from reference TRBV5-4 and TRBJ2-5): ETGVTQSPTHLIKTRGQQVTLRCSSQSGHNTVSWYQQALGQGPQFIFQYYREEENGRGNFPPRFSGLQFPNYSSELNVNALELDDSALYLCASSPGLAGGGQETQYFGPGTRLLVL.

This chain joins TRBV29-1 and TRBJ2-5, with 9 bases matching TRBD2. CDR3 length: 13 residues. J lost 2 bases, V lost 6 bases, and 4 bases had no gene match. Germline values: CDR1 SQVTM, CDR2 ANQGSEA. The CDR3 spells CSVSGRTQETQYF. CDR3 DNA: TGCAGCGTAAGCGGGAGGACTCAAGAGACCCAGTACTTC.

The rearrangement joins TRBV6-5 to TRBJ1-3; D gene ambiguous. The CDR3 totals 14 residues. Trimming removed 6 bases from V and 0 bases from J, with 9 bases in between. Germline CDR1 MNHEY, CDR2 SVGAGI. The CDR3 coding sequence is TGTGCCAGCAGCCCAAGCTACTCTGGAAACACCATATATTTT. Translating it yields CASSPSYSGNTIYF.

For the CDR3, the DNA is TGTGCCAGCAGCCAATCCAGAGAGACCCAGTACTTC. Encoded protein: CASSQSRETQYF. This chain connects TRBV14 to TRBJ2-5; D is unclear. Germline V gene lookup returns CDR1 SGHDN and CDR2 FVKESK. CDR3 length: 12 amino acids. V was trimmed by 2 bases and J by 4 bases, leaving 5 bases between them.

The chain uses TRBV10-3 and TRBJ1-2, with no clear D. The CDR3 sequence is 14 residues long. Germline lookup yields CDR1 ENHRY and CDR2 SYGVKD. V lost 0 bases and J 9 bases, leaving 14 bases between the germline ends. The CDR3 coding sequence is TGTGCCATCAGTGAGTCGGCCAAGGAGGGTCGCTACACCTTC. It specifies CAISESAKEGRYTF.

In DNA, the CDR3 is TGCGCCAGCAGCCAAGTCGAATACAGGGGCCGAGCAACGCAGTATTTT. This gives the protein CASSQVEYRGRATQYF. This sequence joins TRBV4-1 and TRBJ2-3; the match to TRBD1 covers 7 bases. From germline, CDR1 is MGHRA and CDR2 YSYEKL. The CDR3 runs to 16 residues. Trimming took 1 base from V and 9 from J; bases not matched to a gene: 13.

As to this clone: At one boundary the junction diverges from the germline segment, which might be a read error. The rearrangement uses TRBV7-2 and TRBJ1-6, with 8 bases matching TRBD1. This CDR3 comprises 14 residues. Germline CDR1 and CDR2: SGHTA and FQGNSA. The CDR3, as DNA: TGTGCCAGCAGCTTAGGGACAGGGATTTACTCGATGGACTTT. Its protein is CASSLGTGIYSMDF.

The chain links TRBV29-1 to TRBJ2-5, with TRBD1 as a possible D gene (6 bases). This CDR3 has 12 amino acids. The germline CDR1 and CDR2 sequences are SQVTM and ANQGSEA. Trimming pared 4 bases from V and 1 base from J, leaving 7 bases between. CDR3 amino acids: CSVVTGQETQYF. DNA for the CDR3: TGCAGCGTTGTGACAGGCCAAGAGACCCAGTACTTC.

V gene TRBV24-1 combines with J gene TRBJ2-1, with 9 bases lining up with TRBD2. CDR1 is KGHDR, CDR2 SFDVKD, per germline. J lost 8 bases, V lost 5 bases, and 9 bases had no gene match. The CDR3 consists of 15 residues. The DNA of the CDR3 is TGTGCCACCAGTGGGGATAGCGGGAGTTTCTATGAGCAGTTCTTC. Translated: CATSGDSGSFYEQFF.

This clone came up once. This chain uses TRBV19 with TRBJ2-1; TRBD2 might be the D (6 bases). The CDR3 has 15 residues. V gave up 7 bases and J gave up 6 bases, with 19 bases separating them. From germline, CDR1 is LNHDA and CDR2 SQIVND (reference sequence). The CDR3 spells CASTPRRDPSNEQFF. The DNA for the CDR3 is TGTGCCAGTACCCCTCGGCGGGACCCCTCCAATGAGCAGTTCTTC.

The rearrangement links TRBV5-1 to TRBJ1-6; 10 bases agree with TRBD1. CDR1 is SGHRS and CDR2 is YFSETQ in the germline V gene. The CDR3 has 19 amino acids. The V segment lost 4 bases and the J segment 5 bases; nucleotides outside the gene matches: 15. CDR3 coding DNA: TGCGCCAGCAGCCACAGACCGGGACAGGGGCCAACGGATAATTCACCCCTCCACTTT. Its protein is CASSHRPGQGPTDNSPLHF.

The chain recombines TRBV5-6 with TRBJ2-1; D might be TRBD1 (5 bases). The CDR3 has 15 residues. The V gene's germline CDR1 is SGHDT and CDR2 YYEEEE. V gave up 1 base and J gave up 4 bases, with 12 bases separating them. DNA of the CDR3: TGTGCCAGCAGCTTGTGGGGCAGGGATTACAATGAGCAGTTCTTC. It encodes CASSLWGRDYNEQFF.

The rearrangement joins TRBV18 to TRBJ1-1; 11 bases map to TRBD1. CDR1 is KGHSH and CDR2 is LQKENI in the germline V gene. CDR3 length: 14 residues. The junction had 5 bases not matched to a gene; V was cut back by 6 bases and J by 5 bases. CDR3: CASSSGQGETEAFF. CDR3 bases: TGTGCCAGCTCGTCGGGACAGGGGGAGACTGAAGCTTTCTTT.

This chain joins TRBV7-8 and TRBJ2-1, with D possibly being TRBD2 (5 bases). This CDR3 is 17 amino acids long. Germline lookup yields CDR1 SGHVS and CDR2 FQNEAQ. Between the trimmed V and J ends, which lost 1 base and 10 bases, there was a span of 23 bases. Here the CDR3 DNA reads TGTGCCAGCAGCTTAGGAATCACCGGACTGACGCATAGGGAGCAGTTCTTC. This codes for CASSLGITGLTHREQFF.

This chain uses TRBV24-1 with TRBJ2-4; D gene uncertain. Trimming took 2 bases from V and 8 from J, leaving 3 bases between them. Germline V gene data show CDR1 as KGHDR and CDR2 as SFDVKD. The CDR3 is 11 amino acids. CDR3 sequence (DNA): TGTGCCACCAGTGATTCCGACATTCAGTACTTC. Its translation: CATSDSDIQYF.